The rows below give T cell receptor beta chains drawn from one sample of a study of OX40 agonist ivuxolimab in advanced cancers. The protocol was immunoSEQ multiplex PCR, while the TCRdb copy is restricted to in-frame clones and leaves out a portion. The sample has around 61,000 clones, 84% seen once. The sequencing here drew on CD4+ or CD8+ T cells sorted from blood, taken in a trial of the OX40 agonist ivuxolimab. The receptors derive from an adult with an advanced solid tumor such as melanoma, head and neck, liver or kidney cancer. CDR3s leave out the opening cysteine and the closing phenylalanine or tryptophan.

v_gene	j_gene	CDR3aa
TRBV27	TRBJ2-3	ASSLLASGRQVDTQY
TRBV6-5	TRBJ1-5	ASSYAGTLYQPQH
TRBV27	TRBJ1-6	ASSRSVNSPLH
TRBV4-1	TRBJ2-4	ASKPFETLAKNIQY
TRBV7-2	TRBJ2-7	ASSSTSGLYEQY
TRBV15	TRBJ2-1	ATTSQWNEQF
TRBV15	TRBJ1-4	ATSSPGQGKNEKLF
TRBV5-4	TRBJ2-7	ASSVTGGGEQY
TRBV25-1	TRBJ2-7	ASRGGRAPEQY
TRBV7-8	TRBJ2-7	ASSGTVSSYEQY
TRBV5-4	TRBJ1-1	ASSSDGNTEAF
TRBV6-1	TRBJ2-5	ASRRDINSGTQY
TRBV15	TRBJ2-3	ATSRDFTDTQY
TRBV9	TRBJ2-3	ASSVGTSTDTQY
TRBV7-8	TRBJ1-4	ASSLGSGTTEKLF
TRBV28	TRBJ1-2	ASSLGGDSYGYT
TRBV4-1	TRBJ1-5	ASSQEVTLDQPQH
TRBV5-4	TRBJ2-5	ASSKSTGGGETQY
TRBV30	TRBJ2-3	AWTHRAGTQY
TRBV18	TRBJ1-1	ASSPKGENTEAF
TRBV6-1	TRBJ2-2	ASKRTGGAGELF
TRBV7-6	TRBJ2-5	ASSSRGAGGSETQY
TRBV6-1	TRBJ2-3	ASSAHPLRADGGTDTQY